The 8 T cell receptor beta chains below were found in one sample sequenced in a study of T cell responses to AZD1222 COVID-19 vaccine. Some clones are missing from TCRdb's copy, which holds only in-frame ones; the method was immunoSEQ multiplex PCR. Among approximately 150,000 clones listed, 85% to 90% were seen once. Sequencing was performed on peripheral blood, taken on day 0 of AZD1222 vaccination. Receptors were obtained from an adult in good health.

The chain has TRBV6-4 and TRBJ2-2, with a weak D call TRBD1 (6 bases). Germline loops: CDR1 MRHNA, CDR2 SNTAGT. Trimming cost V 6 bases and J 4 bases, with 12 bases left between them. The CDR3 sequence is 14 residues long. The CDR3 sequence: CASRTTGSTGELFF. CDR3 DNA: TGTGCCAGCAGAACCACAGGGTCCACCGGGGAGCTGTTTTTT.

This clone was observed a handful of times. V is TRBV18 and J is TRBJ2-1, with D possibly called TRBD1 or TRBD2 (5 bases each). The CDR3 is 14 residues long. Germline CDR1 and CDR2: KGHSH and LQKENI. V was pared by 5 bases and J by 3 bases, with 11 bases between. This CDR3 is CASSRDGGYNEQFF. In nucleotides, the CDR3 is TGTGCCAGCTCAAGGGACGGAGGCTACAATGAGCAGTTCTTC.

The rearrangement uses TRBV2 and TRBJ2-5, with 8 bases aligning to TRBD2. The CDR3 extends over 13 amino acids. CDR1 and CDR2 from the germline V gene are SNHLY and FYNNEI. The trim removed 5 bases at V and 5 bases at J, leaving 4 bases unmatched. The CDR3 spells CASSRGGRETQYF. The CDR3 DNA follows: TGTGCCAGCAGTCGGGGGGGCCGCGAGACCCAGTACTTC.

About this clone itself: The germline gene is not matched at one end of the junction; a read error may be the cause. This chain connects TRBV5-1 to TRBJ1-2, with 12 positions matching TRBD1. Germline CDR1 SGHRS, CDR2 YFSETQ. This CDR3 region has 14 residues. CDR3 coding DNA: TGCGCCAGCAACTCCGGGACAGGGGGCTATAGCTACACCTTC. It encodes CASNSGTGGYSYTF.

CDR3 in DNA: TGTGCCAGCAGCAAGGAGGGACTTACCGTGGGGACCCAGTACTTC. Residues: CASSKEGLTVGTQYF. This chain links TRBV7-9 with TRBJ2-5; D may be TRBD2 (6 bases). The V end was cut by 5 bases, the J end by 7 bases, with 20 bases between. The CDR3 is 15 residues long. Germline values: CDR1 SEHNR, CDR2 FQNEAQ (reference sequence).

The sample holds one count of this clone. V and J are TRBV29-1 and TRBJ2-3, with D maybe TRBD2 (6 bases). CDR3 length: 13 residues. In germline, CDR1 is SQVTM, CDR2 ANQGSEA. The V end lost 4 bases, the J end lost 4 bases, and 12 bases lay between the germline ends. The CDR3 region has the DNA TGCAGCGTTGGCGGGGTGGGGCCAGATACGCAGTATTTT. It encodes CSVGGVGPDTQYF.

V is TRBV5-5 and J is TRBJ2-7, with a tentative D call TRBD1 (6 bases). This CDR3 is 15 amino acids long. V lost 5 bases to trimming and J lost 0 bases, with 15 bases between them. Looked up from germline, CDR1 is SGHKS and CDR2 is YYEKEE (reference sequence). The CDR3: CASSRFMDSSYEQYF. CDR3 nucleotides: TGTGCCAGCAGTCGGTTTATGGACAGCTCCTACGAGCAGTACTTC.

This chain uses TRBV4-2 with TRBJ1-1, with 11 bases aligning to TRBD1. Germline-derived CDR1 and CDR2 are LGHNA and YNFKEQ. V dropped 4 bases and J dropped 6; count of bases not matched to a gene: 10. The length of the CDR3 is 16 residues. CDR3 region: CASSRTEGQGAAEAFF. CDR3 DNA: TGTGCCAGCAGCCGGACTGAAGGACAGGGGGCCGCTGAAGCTTTCTTT.